This TCR beta chain was sequenced in a study of shared clonotypes between healthy human individuals. Study-wide results and caveats: Compared with memory subsets, naive subsets generally had larger estimated richness.

This CDR3 spans 14 amino acids. The V gene end was trimmed by 4 bases and the J gene end by 7 bases; junction bases not matched to a gene: 6. The germline gives CDR1 SGHTA, CDR2 FQGNSA. Comment on this clone: Antigen unknown.

Produced via immunoSEQ multiplex PCR; TCRdb's table is partial and in-frame only. The sample consists of 1.5 million to 1.9 million clones, 95% to 99% of them appearing once. This TCR came from a man aged 30 to 39 in good health. The sequenced sample was naive CD4+ T cells sorted from blood. Subset meaning: CD45RA+ positively selected. The chain has TRBV7-2 and TRBJ1-3; TRBD1 matches 8 bases. The CDR3, as DNA: TGTGCCAGCAGCTCCTGGACAGGGAGGAACACCATATATTTT. It specifies CASSSWTGRNTIYF.